Below are 30 T cell receptor beta chains sequenced from a single sample in a study of T cell responses to AZD1222 COVID-19 vaccine (dated by TCRdb to the early 2020s). Explained via the paper, the time point label denotes: baseline before first vaccination. The protocol used for the library was the immunoSEQ multiplex PCR assay. TCRdb carries this immuneACCESS record with in-frame sequences only. Its versions omit some clonotypes, under half of them owing to an unresolved V gene in the studies checked, with the rest unexplained. This sample comprises some 150,000 clones, 85% to 90% of them detected only once. 1.5% to 2% of the sample comes from the top ten. Sample: peripheral blood, taken on day 0 of AZD1222 vaccination. The source of these receptors is an adult in good health.

The chain carries TRBV7-9 and TRBJ2-2; D remains unclear. The CDR3 has 15 residues. The V end was cut by 2 bases, the J end by 4 bases, with 11 bases between. Germline V gene lookup returns CDR1 SEHNR and CDR2 FQNEAQ (reference sequence). CDR3: CASSLKGSFTGELFF. CDR3 nucleotides: TGTGCCAGCAGCTTAAAGGGAAGCTTCACCGGGGAGCTGTTTTTT. The entire variable domain, with the rest obtained from reference TRBV7-9 and TRBJ2-2, is as follows: DTGVSQNPRHKITKRGQNVTFRCDPISEHNRLYWYRQTLGQGPEFLTYFQNEAQLEKSRLLSDRFSAERPKGSFSTLEIQRTEQGDSAMYLCASSLKGSFTGELFFGEGSRLTVL.

The chain employs TRBV5-5 and TRBJ2-3, with D possibly being TRBD1 (5 bases). Germline V CDR1 and CDR2: SGHKS, YYEKEE (reference sequence). The CDR3 is 15 residues long. V was trimmed by 0 bases and J by 1 base, leaving 9 bases between them. The CDR3 DNA reads TGTGCCAGCAGCTTGGAAGGGGTTGGCACAGATACGCAGTATTTT. This gives the protein CASSLEGVGTDTQYF.

This clone has just a few counts. This rearrangement joins TRBV27 to TRBJ1-6, with a tentative D call TRBD1 (5 bases). The CDR3 loop spans 12 amino acids. Trimming shortened V by 6 bases and J by 10 bases, and 10 bases separated the two germline ends. The germline CDR1 and CDR2 sequences are MNHEY and SMNVEV (reference sequence). In nucleotides, the CDR3 is TGTGCCAGCAGGGGGCGGGGATCACCCCTCCACTTT. Protein: CASRGRGSPLHF.

The V and J genes are TRBV9 and TRBJ1-1, with 7 bases lining up with TRBD1. The CDR3 is 13 residues long. V gave up 0 bases and J gave up 11 bases; unmatched junction bases: 7. Germline V lookup: CDR1 SGDLS, CDR2 YYNGEE. CDR3 coding DNA: TGTGCCAGCAGCGTAGTAGCAGGGGGGTTGGCTTTCTTT. Translating it yields CASSVVAGGLAFF.

This rearrangement joins TRBV28 to TRBJ1-6; perhaps TRBD1 as D (6 bases). The CDR3 consists of 16 residues. Trimming removed 1 base from V and 0 bases from J, with 7 bases in between. The germline V gene encodes CDR1 MDHEN and CDR2 SYDVKM. The CDR3 loop is CASSLLQGSYNSPLHF. CDR3 nucleotides: TGTGCCAGCAGTTTATTACAGGGCTCCTATAATTCACCCCTCCACTTT.

V usage is TRBV2 and J usage is TRBJ2-1, with TRBD2 matching 8 bases. With 2 bases clipped from V and 9 bases from J, the junction kept 9 bases outside the gene matches. Germline values: CDR1 SNHLY, CDR2 FYNNEI. This CDR3 has 15 amino acids. CDR3 sequence: CASSESGRARGEQFF. DNA of the CDR3: TGTGCCAGCAGTGAATCCGGGAGGGCCCGGGGTGAGCAGTTCTTC.

This chain links TRBV6-1 with TRBJ1-3, with 8 positions matching TRBD1. The CDR3 extends over 18 amino acids. Germline trimming cut 3 bases from V and 0 bases from J; bases unmatched to any gene: 10. Germline CDR1 is MNHNS and CDR2 is SASEGT. DNA of the CDR3: TGTGCCAGCAGTGACCCGACGGCCGGGACAGGCTCTGGAAACACCATATATTTT. Translation gives CASSDPTAGTGSGNTIYF.

The V call is TRBV5-6, the J call TRBJ2-2, with a possible D match to TRBD1 (7 bases). Germline CDR1 is SGHDT and CDR2 is YYEEEE. The germline V and J ends were trimmed by 5 bases and 2 bases, with 10 bases remaining between them. This CDR3 has 14 residues. CDR3 protein: CASRRDRNTGELFF. CDR3 DNA: TGTGCCAGCAGGCGGGACAGAAACACCGGGGAGCTGTTTTTT.

The V and J genes are TRBV4-2 and TRBJ2-2; D is uncertain. Germline V gene sequence: CDR1 LGHNA, CDR2 YNFKEQ. V lost 1 base and J 10 bases, leaving 10 bases between the germline ends. The CDR3 has 13 amino acids. This CDR3 is CASSQGVSAELFF. The CDR3 nucleotides read TGTGCCAGCAGCCAAGGGGTTTCCGCGGAGCTGTTTTTT.

The chain carries TRBV28 and TRBJ2-6; tentative D call: TRBD1 (6 bases). V gave up 4 bases and J gave up 0 bases, with 10 bases separating them. CDR1 MDHEN and CDR2 SYDVKM come from the germline V gene. CDR3 length: 16 amino acids. Here the CDR3 DNA reads TGTGCCAGCAGTTACGACAGGTACTCTGGGGCCAACGTCCTGACTTTC. Translating gives CASSYDRYSGANVLTF. Supplemented by reference TRBV28 and TRBJ2-6, the full variable domain reads DVKVTQSSRYLVKRTGEKVFLECVQDMDHENMFWYRQDPGLGLRLIYFSYDVKMKEKGDIPEGYSVSREKKERFSLILESASTNQTSMYLCASSYDRYSGANVLTFGAGSRLTVL.

This clone was counted only a few times. V is TRBV7-2 and J is TRBJ2-1, with 9 bases matching TRBD2. Trimming removed 1 base from V and 9 bases from J; junction bases left unmatched: 7. This CDR3 contains 15 residues. Germline assignment: CDR1 SGHTA and CDR2 FQGNSA. The CDR3 loop is CASSLDGSGSGEQFF. The DNA of the CDR3 is TGTGCCAGCAGCTTAGATGGTAGCGGGAGCGGTGAGCAGTTCTTC.

The chain links TRBV19 to TRBJ2-1, with D maybe TRBD2 (7 bases). Per the germline V gene, CDR1 is LNHDA and CDR2 is SQIVND (reference sequence). V lost 5 bases, J lost 1 base, and 21 bases lay in between. This CDR3 is 18 amino acids long. The CDR3 nucleotides are TGTGCCAGTAGTGCTCGTGGACGGAGGGGGGGGTCCTACAATGAGCAGTTCTTC. This codes for CASSARGRRGGSYNEQFF. The full variable domain, its missing parts supplied by reference TRBV19 and TRBJ2-1, is DGGITQSPKYLFRKEGQNVTLSCEQNLNHDAMYWYRQDPGQGLRLIYYSQIVNDFQKGDIAEGYSVSREKKESFPLTVTSAQKNPTAFYLCASSARGRRGGSYNEQFFGPGTRLTVL.

This chain uses TRBV2 with TRBJ2-5; D is ambiguous. CDR3 length: 12 residues. Germline values: CDR1 SNHLY, CDR2 FYNNEI. Trimming pared 4 bases from V and 2 bases from J, leaving 5 bases between. CDR3 nucleotides: TGTGCCAGCAGTGCGGAGCAAGAGACCCAGTACTTC. It encodes CASSAEQETQYF.

The DNA for the CDR3 is TGTGCCAGCAGCCCCCCTTTTGAGATTCTGAATTCACCCCTCCACTTT. Amino acids: CASSPPFEILNSPLHF. This rearrangement joins TRBV3-1 (or the pseudogene TRBV3-2) to TRBJ1-6, with no clear D. The V end was cut by 4 bases, the J end by 7 bases, with 17 bases between. The CDR3 is made up of 16 amino acids. CDR1 LGHDT and CDR2 YNNKEL come from the germline V gene (reference sequence).

This rearrangement joins TRBV18 to TRBJ2-7; 7 nucleotides align to TRBD2. Losses at the gene ends were 3 bases for V and 3 bases for J; bases not matched to a gene: 11. The germline CDR1 and CDR2 sequences are KGHSH and LQKENI. The CDR3 contains 16 residues. The CDR3 coding sequence is TGTGCCAGCTCACCGGGGGGAGGCGGGAGTGGCTACGAGCAGTACTTC. It encodes CASSPGGGGSGYEQYF.

The chain carries TRBV6-5 and TRBJ1-5; D is unclear. The CDR3 loop spans 13 amino acids. CDR1 and CDR2 (germline): MNHEY, SVGAGI. With 4 bases removed from V and 6 bases from J, the gap between germline ends came to 10 bases. CDR3 bases: TGTGCCAGCAGTTCCACTGGCGGTCAGCCCCAGCATTTT. Protein: CASSSTGGQPQHF.

The chain uses TRBV5-6 and TRBJ1-5, with D unclear. The CDR3 consists of 16 residues. Trimming took 1 base from V and 2 from J, leaving 13 bases between them. Germline CDR1 reads SGHDT; CDR2 reads YYEEEE. CDR3 sequence (DNA): TGTGCCAGCAGCTTGTTACCTCTGGTCCGCAATCAGCCCCAGCATTTT. It encodes CASSLLPLVRNQPQHF. The entire variable domain, with the rest obtained from reference TRBV5-6 and TRBJ1-5, is as follows: DAGVTQSPTHLIKTRGQQVTLRCSPKSGHDTVSWYQQALGQGPQFIFQYYEEEERQRGNFPDRFSGHQFPNYSSELNVNALLLGDSALYLCASSLLPLVRNQPQHFGDGTRLSIL.

The chain recombines TRBV6-5 with TRBJ1-6, with D perhaps matching TRBD1 (6 bases). CDR3 size: 15 residues. V shed 5 bases and J shed 9 bases, with 17 bases lying between them. Germline CDR1 MNHEY, CDR2 SVGAGI. The CDR3 loop is CASSPGGGVSSPLHF. Here the CDR3 DNA reads TGTGCCAGCAGTCCAGGAGGGGGGGTTTCTTCACCCCTCCACTTT.

V and J are TRBV6-5 and TRBJ2-1; D is perhaps TRBD2 (5 bases). Germline V CDR1 and CDR2: MNHEY, SVGAGI. V was trimmed by 6 bases and J by 0 bases, leaving 12 bases between them. This CDR3 has 15 residues. The CDR3 DNA reads TGTGCCAGCAGCGCCGGACTGGGCTCCTACAATGAGCAGTTCTTC. Translation: CASSAGLGSYNEQFF.

V usage is TRBV3-1 (or the pseudogene TRBV3-2) and J usage is TRBJ1-1, with D perhaps TRBD1 (6 bases). V was trimmed by 3 bases and J by 2 bases, leaving 7 bases between them. CDR1 is LGHDT, CDR2 YNNKEL, per germline (reference sequence). The CDR3 runs 13 residues. The CDR3: CASSQTGNTEAFF. For the CDR3, the DNA is TGTGCCAGCAGCCAGACAGGCAACACTGAAGCTTTCTTT.

The gene calls are TRBV6-1 and TRBJ1-5, with no clear D. The CDR3 sequence is 14 residues long. Germline CDR1 is MNHNS and CDR2 is SASEGT. The V gene lost 2 bases and the J gene lost 7 bases, with 12 bases spanning the gap. The CDR3 spells CASSESPIEQPQHF. The CDR3 coding sequence is TGTGCCAGCAGTGAATCCCCAATCGAACAGCCCCAGCATTTT.

V gene TRBV9 combines with J gene TRBJ2-5, with D possibly TRBD1 on 7 matching bases. V was pared by 0 bases and J by 4 bases, with 25 bases between. Germline-derived CDR1 and CDR2 are SGDLS and YYNGEE. This CDR3 contains 19 residues. The DNA of the CDR3 is TGTGCCAGCAGCGTAGAGGGCCAGGGGGGCGGGCGATCGGGAGAGACCCAGTACTTC. This codes for CASSVEGQGGGRSGETQYF.

In its sample, this clone was seen once. The V and J genes are TRBV11-1 and TRBJ2-2; perhaps D is TRBD1 or TRBD2 (5 bases each). Per germline, CDR1 SGHAT and CDR2 FQDESV (reference sequence). V was trimmed by 11 bases and J by 0 bases, leaving 19 bases between them. The CDR3 is 16 amino acids. The CDR3 region is CARRRLGAANTGELFF. The CDR3 nucleotides read TGTGCCCGCCGCCGCCTCGGGGCGGCGAACACCGGGGAGCTGTTTTTT. Filled out from reference TRBV11-1 and TRBJ2-2, the complete variable domain reads EAEVAQSPRYKITEKSQAVAFWCDPISGHATLYWYRQILGQGPELLVQFQDESVVDDSQLPKDRFSAERLKGVDSTLKIQPAELGDSAMYLCARRRLGAANTGELFFGEGSRLTVL.

The V and J genes are TRBV19 and TRBJ1-4; 7 bases map to TRBD1. Germline V gene sequence: CDR1 LNHDA, CDR2 SQIVND (reference sequence). Trimming at V came to 1 base and at J to 7 bases, leaving 6 bases not matched to a gene. The CDR3 consists of 15 residues. This chain's CDR3 is CASSIVNRGSEKLFF. The CDR3 DNA is TGTGCCAGTAGTATAGTCAACAGGGGCTCTGAAAAACTGTTTTTT.

This chain connects TRBV7-9 to TRBJ2-6; D possibly corresponds to TRBD1 (5 bases). CDR1 SEHNR and CDR2 FQNEAQ come from the germline V gene (reference sequence). The V and J ends lost 5 bases and 3 bases respectively, with 20 bases between them. The CDR3 contains 18 residues. CDR3 DNA: TGTGCCAGCAGCGAGACCCTGACAGTGCCGCGTGGGGCCAACGTCCTGACTTTC. This sequence encodes CASSETLTVPRGANVLTF.

This chain connects TRBV9 to TRBJ2-1; 14 bases agree with TRBD2. The CDR3 is made up of 16 amino acids. Germline V CDR1 and CDR2: SGDLS, YYNGEE. V lost 4 bases to trimming and J lost 5 bases; unmatched junction nucleotides: 5. CDR3 DNA: TGTGCCAGCAGCCCCCGGACTAGCGGGAGGCACAATGAGCAGTTCTTC. Translation gives CASSPRTSGRHNEQFF.

This chain links TRBV24-1 with TRBJ2-3; tentatively, D is TRBD1 (6 bases). V was shortened by 4 bases and J by 5 bases, with 15 bases between the two germline ends. Germline V gene sequence: CDR1 KGHDR, CDR2 SFDVKD. This CDR3 region has 15 residues. The CDR3 nucleotides are TGTGCCACCAGTGACCGATCGACAGGTCGAGATACGCAGTATTTT. It encodes CATSDRSTGRDTQYF.

CDR3 nucleotides: TGTGCCAGTAGTCCTTACCGGGACAGGGGTGATGGCTACACCTTC. It yields the protein CASSPYRDRGDGYTF. This chain links TRBV19 with TRBJ1-2; 10 positions match TRBD1. CDR3 length equals 15 residues. J lost 6 bases, V lost 5 bases, and 9 bases had no gene match. Per the germline V gene, CDR1 is LNHDA and CDR2 is SQIVND (reference sequence).

V usage is TRBV7-9 and J usage is TRBJ2-5; 11 bases line up with TRBD1. The length of the CDR3 is 15 residues. Germline assignment: CDR1 SEHNR and CDR2 FQNEAQ (reference sequence). The V and J ends lost 4 bases and 0 bases, in that order; junction bases with no gene match: 1. This CDR3 is CASSWDRGYQETQYF. The CDR3, as DNA: TGTGCCAGCAGCTGGGACAGGGGGTACCAAGAGACCCAGTACTTC. Looking up the rest from reference TRBV7-9 and TRBJ2-5 gives the full variable domain: DTGVSQNPRHKITKRGQNVTFRCDPISEHNRLYWYRQTLGQGPEFLTYFQNEAQLEKSRLLSDRFSAERPKGSFSTLEIQRTEQGDSAMYLCASSWDRGYQETQYFGPGTRLLVL.

The chain couples TRBV12-3 or TRBV12-4 to TRBJ1-1; 9 bases agree with TRBD1. V lost 6 bases and J lost 1; bases outside the gene matches: 0. There are 13 residues in the CDR3. CDR3 sequence (DNA): TGTGCCAGCAGGGGACAGGGGAACACTGAAGCTTTCTTT. Encoded protein: CASRGQGNTEAFF.